The entry below describes one TCR beta chain. This sample was included in a study of T-cell memory formation after mild COVID-19. Study in general: Largely, the TCR clusters proved donor specific.

From the 5' RACE reads, TCRdb called clonotypes with MiXCR, one entry per CDR3 protein. The sample has more than 150,000 distinct CDR3 sequences; approximately 18% are singletons. The CDR3 is made up of 14 amino acids. J was trimmed by 3 bases and V by 4 bases; bases with no gene match: 4. Per the germline V gene, CDR1 is SGHAT and CDR2 is FQNNGV. V usage is TRBV11-2 and J usage is TRBJ1-1; 8 positions match TRBD1. The TCR was taken from a man aged 18 to 35 who had mild COVID-19 (a few samples of this study predate the infection). Cell type and time point are not known. Sequencing was done on a sample of PBMCs or a T cell subset sorted from them (not recorded which). As DNA, the CDR3 is TGTGCCAGCAGCTCCAACAGGGGGGACACTGAAGCTTTCTTT. Its protein is CASSSNRGDTEAFF. The variable domain in full, with the rest retrieved from reference TRBV11-2 and TRBJ1-1, is EAGVAQSPRYKIIEKRQSVAFWCNPISGHATLYWYQQILGQGPKLLIQFQNNGVVDDSQLPKDRFSAERLKGVDSTLKIQPAKLEDSAVYLCASSSNRGDTEAFFGQGTRLTVV.